The 4 T cell receptor beta chains below come from one sample, sequenced in a study of blood T cell repertoires in COVID-19 (dated by TCRdb to about 2020). Library preparation was by the immunoSEQ multiplex PCR assay. TCRdb stores this immuneACCESS table with in-frame sequences only. Part of the clones is absent; in the studies checked, under half of the shortfall reflects unresolved V genes, and no reason is known for the rest. The sample includes 180,000 or so clones, with roughly nine tenths observed a single time. Approximately 9.9% of the sample lies in the top ten. The material sequenced was peripheral blood. All receptors come from a woman aged 55-69 years with COVID-19, enrolled during active disease.

This sequence joins TRBV27 and TRBJ2-3; tentatively, D is TRBD1 (5 bases). The germline gives CDR1 MNHEY, CDR2 SMNVEV (reference sequence). This CDR3 is 15 amino acids long. V gave up 7 bases and J gave up 6 bases, with 20 bases separating them. The CDR3 sequence is CASTLFRESADTQYF. For the CDR3, the DNA is TGTGCCAGCACCCTTTTCAGGGAATCCGCGGATACGCAGTATTTT.

The J gene is TRBJ1-1, the V gene TRBV7-3; D possibly corresponds to TRBD1 (6 bases). CDR3 length equals 15 residues. V was trimmed by 1 base and J by 3 bases, leaving 12 bases between them. CDR1 SGHTA and CDR2 FQGTGA come from the germline V gene. CDR3 loop: CASSLIGAGDTEAFF. In DNA, the CDR3 is TGTGCCAGCAGCTTAATTGGGGCAGGGGACACTGAAGCTTTCTTT.

Comments on this clone: The junction differs from germline at one of its ends, possibly a read error. Additional DNA sequences in this sample encode the identical CDR3. V usage is TRBV6-1 and J usage is TRBJ2-5; 13 positions agree with TRBD2. The CDR3 loop spans 20 amino acids. Germline lookup yields CDR1 MNHNS and CDR2 SASEGT. CDR3 bases: TGTGCCAGCAGTGGAACTATTTCTACAGGGGGACTAGCGGGGCGAGAGACTCAGTACTTC. Protein sequence: CASSGTISTGGLAGRETQYF.

This clone was observed once. V usage is TRBV7-9 and J usage is TRBJ2-3; 11 nucleotides align to TRBD1. The V and J ends lost 5 bases and 4 bases, in that order; junction bases with no gene match: 5. This CDR3 is 15 amino acids long. The germline V gene encodes CDR1 SEHNR and CDR2 FQNEAQ (reference sequence). The CDR3: CASSPDRGRSDTQYF. The CDR3 region has the DNA TGTGCCAGCAGCCCGGACAGGGGGCGATCAGATACGCAGTATTTT.